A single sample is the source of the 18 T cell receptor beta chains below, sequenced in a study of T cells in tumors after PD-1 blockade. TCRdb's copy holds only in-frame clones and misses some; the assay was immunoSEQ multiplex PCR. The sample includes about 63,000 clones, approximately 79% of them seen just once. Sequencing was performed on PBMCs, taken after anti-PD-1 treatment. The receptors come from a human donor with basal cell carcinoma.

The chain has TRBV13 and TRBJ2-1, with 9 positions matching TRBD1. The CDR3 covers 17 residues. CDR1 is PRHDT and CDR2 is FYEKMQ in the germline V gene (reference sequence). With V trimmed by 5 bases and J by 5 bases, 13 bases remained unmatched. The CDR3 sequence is CASSKALFGTGNNEQFF. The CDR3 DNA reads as TGTGCCAGCAGCAAAGCATTATTCGGGACAGGGAACAATGAGCAGTTCTTC.

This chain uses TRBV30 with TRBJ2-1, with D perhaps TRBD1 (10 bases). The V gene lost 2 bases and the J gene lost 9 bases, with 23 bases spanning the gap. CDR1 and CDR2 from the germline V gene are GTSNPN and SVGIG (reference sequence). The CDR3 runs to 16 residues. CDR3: CAWSPLGQGTSSEQFF. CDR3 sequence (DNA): TGTGCCTGGAGTCCCCTGGGACAGGGGACTAGCAGTGAGCAGTTCTTC.

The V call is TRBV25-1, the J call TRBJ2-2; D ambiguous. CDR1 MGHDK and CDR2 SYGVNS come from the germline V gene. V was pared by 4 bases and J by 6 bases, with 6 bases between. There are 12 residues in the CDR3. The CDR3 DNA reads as TGTGCCAGCAGTGTGGGTTCCGGGGAGCTGTTTTTT. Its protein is CASSVGSGELFF.

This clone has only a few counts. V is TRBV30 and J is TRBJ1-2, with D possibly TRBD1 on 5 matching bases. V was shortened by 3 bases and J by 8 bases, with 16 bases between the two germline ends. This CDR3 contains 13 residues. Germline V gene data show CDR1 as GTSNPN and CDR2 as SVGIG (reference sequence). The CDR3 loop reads CAWRGGVSDGYTF. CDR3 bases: TGTGCCTGGAGAGGAGGGGTTTCCGACGGCTACACCTTC.

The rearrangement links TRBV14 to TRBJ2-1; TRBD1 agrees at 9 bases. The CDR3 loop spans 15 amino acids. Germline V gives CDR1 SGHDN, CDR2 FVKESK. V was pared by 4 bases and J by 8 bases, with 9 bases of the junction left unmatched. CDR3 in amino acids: CASSPYHTGGDEQFF. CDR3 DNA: TGTGCCAGCAGCCCGTACCACACAGGGGGCGATGAGCAGTTCTTC.

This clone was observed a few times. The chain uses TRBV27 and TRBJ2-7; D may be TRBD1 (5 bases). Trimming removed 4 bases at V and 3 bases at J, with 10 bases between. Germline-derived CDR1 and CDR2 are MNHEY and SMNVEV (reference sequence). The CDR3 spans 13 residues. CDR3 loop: CASSSGRDYEQYF. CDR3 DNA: TGTGCCAGCAGTTCCGGCAGGGACTACGAGCAGTACTTC.

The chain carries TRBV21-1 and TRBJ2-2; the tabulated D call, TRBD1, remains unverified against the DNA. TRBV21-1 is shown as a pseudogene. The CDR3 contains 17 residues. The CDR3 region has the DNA TGTGCCAGCAGCAAAGTGGACAGGGTTTTCAACACCGGGGAGCTGTTTTTT. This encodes CASSKVDRVFNTGELFF.

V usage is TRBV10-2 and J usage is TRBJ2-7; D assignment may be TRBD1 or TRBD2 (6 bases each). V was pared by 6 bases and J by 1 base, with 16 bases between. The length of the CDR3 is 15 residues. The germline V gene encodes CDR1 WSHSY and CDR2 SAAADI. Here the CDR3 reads CASRGGHNPSYEQYF. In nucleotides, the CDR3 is TGCGCCAGCAGGGGGGGACATAACCCTTCCTACGAGCAGTACTTC.

The CDR3 region is CASRDLWPGHTDTQYF. The CDR3 nucleotides read TGTGCCAGCAGAGATCTTTGGCCCGGGCACACAGATACGCAGTATTTT. The chain employs TRBV2 and TRBJ2-3; D gene uncertain. Germline CDR1 is SNHLY and CDR2 is FYNNEI. V lost 6 bases to trimming and J lost 2 bases, with 18 bases between them. The CDR3 runs 16 residues.

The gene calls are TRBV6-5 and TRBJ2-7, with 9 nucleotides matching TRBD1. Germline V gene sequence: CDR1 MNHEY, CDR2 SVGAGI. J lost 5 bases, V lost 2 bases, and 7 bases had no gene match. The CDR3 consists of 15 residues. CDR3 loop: CASSYSGTGPHEQYF. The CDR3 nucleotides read TGTGCCAGCAGTTACAGCGGGACAGGGCCGCACGAGCAGTACTTC.

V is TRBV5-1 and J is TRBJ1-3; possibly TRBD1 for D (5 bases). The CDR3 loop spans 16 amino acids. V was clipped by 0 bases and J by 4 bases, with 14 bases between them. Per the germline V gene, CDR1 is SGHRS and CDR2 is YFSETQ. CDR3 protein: CASSLAGGRLGNTIYF. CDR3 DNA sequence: TGCGCCAGCAGCTTGGCCGGGGGAAGACTCGGAAACACCATATATTTT. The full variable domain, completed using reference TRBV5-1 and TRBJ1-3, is KAGVTQTPRYLIKTRGQQVTLSCSPISGHRSVSWYQQTPGQGLQFLFEYFSETQRNKGNFPGRFSGRQFSNSRSEMNVSTLELGDSALYLCASSLAGGRLGNTIYFGEGSWLTVV.

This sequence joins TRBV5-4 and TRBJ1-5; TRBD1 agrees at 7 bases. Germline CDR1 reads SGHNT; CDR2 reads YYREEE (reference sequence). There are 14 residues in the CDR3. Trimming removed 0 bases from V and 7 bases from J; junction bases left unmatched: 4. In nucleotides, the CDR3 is TGTGCCAGCAGCTTGGAGGGGGCGCAACAGCCCCAGCATTTT. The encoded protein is CASSLEGAQQPQHF. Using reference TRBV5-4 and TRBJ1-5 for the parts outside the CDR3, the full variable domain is ETGVTQSPTHLIKTRGQQVTLRCSSQSGHNTVSWYQQALGQGPQFIFQYYREEENGRGNFPPRFSGLQFPNYSSELNVNALELDDSALYLCASSLEGAQQPQHFGDGTRLSIL.

The DNA for the CDR3 is TGTGCCAGCAGCGACACCGGGGAGCTGTTTTTT. Encoded protein: CASSDTGELFF. The V call is TRBV3-1 (or the pseudogene TRBV3-2), the J call TRBJ2-2; D is uncertain. The length of the CDR3 is 11 residues. With 5 bases removed from V and 3 bases from J, the gap between germline ends came to 1 base. Germline CDR1 LGHDT, CDR2 YNNKEL (reference sequence).

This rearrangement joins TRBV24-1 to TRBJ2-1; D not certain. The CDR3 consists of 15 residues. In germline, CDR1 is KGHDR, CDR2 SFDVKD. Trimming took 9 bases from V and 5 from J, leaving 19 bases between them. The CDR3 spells CATERRSKGNNEQFF. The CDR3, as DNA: TGTGCCACCGAACGGAGATCGAAGGGCAACAATGAGCAGTTCTTC.

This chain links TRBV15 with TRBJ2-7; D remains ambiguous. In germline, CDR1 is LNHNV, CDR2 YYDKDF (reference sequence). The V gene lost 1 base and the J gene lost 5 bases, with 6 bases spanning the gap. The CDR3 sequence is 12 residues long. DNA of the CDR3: TGTGCCACCAGCAGAGTGGGTGACGAGCAGTACTTC. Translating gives CATSRVGDEQYF.

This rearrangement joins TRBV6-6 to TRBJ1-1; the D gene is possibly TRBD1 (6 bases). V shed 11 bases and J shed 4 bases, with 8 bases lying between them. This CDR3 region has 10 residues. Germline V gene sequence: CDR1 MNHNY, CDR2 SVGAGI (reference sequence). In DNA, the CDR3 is TGTGCCTCCAGGGGCACTGAAGCTTTCTTT. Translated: CASRGTEAFF.

CDR3 bases: TGTGCCAGCAGCGAAGTACAGGGTAACACTGAAGCTTTCTTT. Translating gives CASSEVQGNTEAFF. This sequence joins TRBV7-9 and TRBJ1-1; D is possibly TRBD1 (6 bases). The CDR3 spans 14 residues. Germline V lookup: CDR1 SEHNR, CDR2 FQNEAQ (reference sequence). Trimming left V 5 bases short and J 2 bases short, with 12 bases between. The full variable domain, in which reference TRBV7-9 and TRBJ1-1 provide the parts outside the CDR3, is DTGVSQNPRHKITKRGQNVTFRCDPISEHNRLYWYRQTLGQGPEFLTYFQNEAQLEKSRLLSDRFSAERPKGSFSTLEIQRTEQGDSAMYLCASSEVQGNTEAFFGQGTRLTVV.

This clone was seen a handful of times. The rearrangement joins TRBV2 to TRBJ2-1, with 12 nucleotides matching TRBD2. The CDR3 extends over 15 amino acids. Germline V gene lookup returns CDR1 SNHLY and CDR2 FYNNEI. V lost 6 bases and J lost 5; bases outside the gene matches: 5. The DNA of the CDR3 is TGTGCCAGCAGAAGACTAGCGGGGGATCACAATGAGCAGTTCTTC. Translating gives CASRRLAGDHNEQFF.